This T cell receptor beta chain is drawn from a study of cytomegalovirus exposure and HLA in healthy donors. Study-level points and caveats: Cytomegalovirus status was reportedly diagnosed by the classifier with high specificity and sensitivity. Cytomegalovirus association was assigned to about 150 TCR beta chains.

The study ran its PCR with 60 Vbeta and 13 Jbeta primers. Sequencing used immunoSEQ multiplex PCR; TCRdb keeps in-frame clones, though not all of them. This sample carries 170,000 or so clones, approximately 80% of them seen once, and the ten largest clones take roughly 0.5%. At the time of sampling, donors were nominally healthy, though unrecorded immune exposures were likely. About this clone itself: What it binds is not known.

Germline CDR1 SGHTA, CDR2 FQGTGA. J gave up 6 bases and V 6 bases, and 9 bases lay outside the gene matches. The length of the CDR3 is 15 residues. The receptor was isolated from a woman between 50 and 59 years old in good health and CMV-seronegative. Material: PBMCs. The rearrangement joins TRBV7-3 to TRBJ1-5; TRBD1 aligns across 9 bases. The CDR3 sequence: CASRNRDRATQPQHF. The CDR3 bases are TGTGCCAGCAGAAACCGGGACAGGGCTACTCAGCCCCAGCATTTT.